Below, 8 T cell receptor beta chains from the same sample are listed, as sequenced in a study of CDR3 diversity in severe acne. TCRdb itself ran the PCR reads through MiXCR, one entry per CDR3 protein. The sample lists 97,000 or so distinct CDR3 sequences, 51% occurring once. Specimen: blood. Receptors were obtained from a male donor with acne.

This clonotype was counted a single time. The genes are TRBV7-9 and TRBJ2-7; TRBD2 aligns across 10 bases. This CDR3 contains 15 residues. The trim removed 5 bases at V and 3 bases at J, leaving 7 bases unmatched. The V gene's germline CDR1 is SEHNR and CDR2 FQNEAQ (reference sequence). This CDR3 reads CASSPTSGERYEQYF. As DNA, the CDR3 is TGTGCCAGCAGCCCAACTAGCGGGGAACGCTACGAGCAGTACTTC.

This clonotype is a singleton in its sample. The rearrangement joins TRBV9 to TRBJ2-3; D is possibly TRBD2 (6 bases). The V gene lost 3 bases and the J gene lost 4 bases, with 9 bases spanning the gap. The CDR3 covers 13 residues. From germline, CDR1 is SGDLS and CDR2 YYNGEE. The CDR3 DNA reads as TGTGCCAGCAGCGGGGCGGGGCCAGATACGCAGTATTTT. It is translated as CASSGAGPDTQYF.

This CDR3 reads CASSLGLEVRETQYF. The CDR3 nucleotides read TGTGCCAGCAGTTTAGGCCTAGAGGTGAGAGAGACCCAGTACTTC. The rearrangement joins TRBV25-1 to TRBJ2-5; D uncertain. The ends were cut back, 5 bases at V and 4 bases at J, with 17 bases in the middle. Per germline, CDR1 MGHDK and CDR2 SYGVNS. CDR3 length equals 15 residues.

This clonotype has just one count. The chain joins TRBV5-4 to TRBJ1-2; tentatively, D is TRBD1 (5 bases). Germline assignment: CDR1 SGHNT and CDR2 YYREEE (reference sequence). V lost 3 bases and J 6 bases, leaving 12 bases between the germline ends. The CDR3 spans 13 residues. The CDR3 here is CASSYGRANGYTF. The CDR3 DNA sequence: TGTGCCAGCAGCTACGGCAGGGCCAATGGCTACACCTTC.

The sample holds a few counts of this clonotype. This chain uses TRBV4-3 with TRBJ2-6; 7 bases match TRBD1. Trimming took 4 bases from V and 2 from J; bases not matched to a gene: 5. The CDR3 length is 16 residues. The germline CDR1 and CDR2 sequences are LGHNA and YSLEER. For the CDR3, the DNA is TGCGCCAGCAGCCCTTCACAGGGGACTGGGGCCAACGTCCTGACTTTC. Translating gives CASSPSQGTGANVLTF.

This clonotype showed up just once. The chain couples TRBV4-1 to TRBJ1-5; D gene unclear. Germline CDR1 and CDR2: MGHRA and YSYEKL. Trimming removed 1 base from V and 4 bases from J, with 14 bases in between. CDR3 length: 16 amino acids. This CDR3 is CASSQVFFVGNQPQHF. DNA of the CDR3: TGCGCCAGCAGCCAAGTGTTTTTTGTAGGGAATCAGCCCCAGCATTTT.

The gene calls are TRBV7-3 and TRBJ1-2, with 10 bases aligning to TRBD1. Germline values: CDR1 SGHTA, CDR2 FQGTGA. The junction had 12 bases not matched to a gene; V was cut back by 2 bases and J by 0 bases. This CDR3 comprises 19 residues. The CDR3 here is CASSLGLSGQGSPNYGYTF. The CDR3 coding sequence is TGTGCCAGCAGCTTAGGCCTTTCGGGACAGGGGAGTCCTAACTATGGCTACACCTTC.

V usage is TRBV4-1 and J usage is TRBJ2-5; TRBD2 matches 12 bases. This CDR3 region has 15 residues. The V gene end was trimmed by 4 bases and the J gene end by 5 bases; junction bases not matched to a gene: 5. Germline CDR1 reads MGHRA; CDR2 reads YSYEKL. As DNA, the CDR3 is TGCGCCAGCAGCCTTGGACTAGCGGGAAGCGAGACCCAGTACTTC. This encodes CASSLGLAGSETQYF.